Presented here are 5 T cell receptor beta chains from one specimen sequenced in a study of T cell responses to AZD1222 COVID-19 vaccine. Sequencing was performed with immunoSEQ multiplex PCR; in TCRdb, only in-frame clones are kept and a portion is missing. The profile shows some 150,000 clones, around 90% of them singletons. Sequenced here: peripheral blood, sampled on day 0 of AZD1222 vaccination. Receptors originate from an adult in good health.

This clone was counted only a few times. V gene TRBV7-2 combines with J gene TRBJ2-1; D is possibly TRBD2 (5 bases). V lost 5 bases, J lost 7 bases, and 15 bases lay in between. The CDR3 totals 14 residues. Per germline, CDR1 SGHTA and CDR2 FQGNSA. CDR3 loop: CASSPGLIGNEQFF. The CDR3 coding sequence is TGTGCCAGCAGCCCCGGACTTATAGGGAATGAGCAGTTCTTC.

The gene calls are TRBV2 and TRBJ2-6; no clear D gene. Germline V gene data show CDR1 as SNHLY and CDR2 as FYNNEI. The germline V and J ends were trimmed by 6 bases and 1 base, with 4 bases remaining between them. The CDR3 sequence is 13 residues long. DNA for the CDR3: TGTGCCAGCAGGGATTCTGGGGCCAACGTCCTGACTTTC. Translated, it gives CASRDSGANVLTF.

The gene calls are TRBV4-1 and TRBJ2-3, with a possible D match to TRBD2 (5 bases). This CDR3 region has 15 residues. Trimming took 0 bases from V and 8 from J, leaving 15 bases between them. Germline V lookup: CDR1 MGHRA, CDR2 YSYEKL. CDR3 in amino acids: CASSQDRERTGTQYF. CDR3 sequence (DNA): TGCGCCAGCAGCCAAGATAGGGAGCGTACTGGTACGCAGTATTTT.

This clone was counted a single time. The chain is built from TRBV27 and TRBJ1-1, with D hard to call. The V and J ends lost 3 bases and 4 bases respectively, with 9 bases between them. Germline V gene data show CDR1 as MNHEY and CDR2 as SMNVEV (reference sequence). This CDR3 has 13 residues. Written as DNA, the CDR3 is TGTGCCAGCAGTTTGCATTTCAGCACTGAAGCTTTCTTT. This sequence encodes CASSLHFSTEAFF.

The chain employs TRBV10-3 and TRBJ1-2, with 9 bases matching TRBD1. Germline lookup yields CDR1 ENHRY and CDR2 SYGVKD. There are 16 residues in the CDR3. V was pared by 6 bases and J by 0 bases, with 8 bases of the junction left unmatched. CDR3 sequence (DNA): TGTGCCATCAGATCCGGGACAGGGAATTCTAACTATGGCTACACCTTC. Amino acids: CAIRSGTGNSNYGYTF.